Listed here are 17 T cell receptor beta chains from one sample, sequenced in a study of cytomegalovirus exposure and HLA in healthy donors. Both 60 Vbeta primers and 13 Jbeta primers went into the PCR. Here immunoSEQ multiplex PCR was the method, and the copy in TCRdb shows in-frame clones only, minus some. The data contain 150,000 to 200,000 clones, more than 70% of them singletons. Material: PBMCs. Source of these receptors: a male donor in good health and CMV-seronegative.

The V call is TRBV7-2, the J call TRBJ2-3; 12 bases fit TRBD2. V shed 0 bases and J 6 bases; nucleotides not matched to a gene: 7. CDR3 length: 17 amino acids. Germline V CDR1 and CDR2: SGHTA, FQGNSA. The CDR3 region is CASSLAPLAGGGDTQYF. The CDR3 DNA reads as TGTGCCAGCAGCTTAGCGCCCCTAGCGGGAGGGGGGGATACGCAGTATTTT.

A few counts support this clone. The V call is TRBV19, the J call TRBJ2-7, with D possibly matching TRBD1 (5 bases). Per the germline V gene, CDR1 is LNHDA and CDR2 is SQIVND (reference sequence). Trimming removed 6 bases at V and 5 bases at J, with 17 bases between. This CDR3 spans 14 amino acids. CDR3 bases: TGTGCCAGTAGCACAGGACATAGGAATGACGAGCAGTACTTC. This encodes CASSTGHRNDEQYF.

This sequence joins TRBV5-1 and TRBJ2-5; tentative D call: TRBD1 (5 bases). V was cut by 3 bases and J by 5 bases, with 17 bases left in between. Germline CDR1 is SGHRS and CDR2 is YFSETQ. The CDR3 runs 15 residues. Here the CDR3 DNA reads TGCGCCAGCAGCTGGACCCACGCAGGGCGCGAGACCCAGTACTTC. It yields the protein CASSWTHAGRETQYF.

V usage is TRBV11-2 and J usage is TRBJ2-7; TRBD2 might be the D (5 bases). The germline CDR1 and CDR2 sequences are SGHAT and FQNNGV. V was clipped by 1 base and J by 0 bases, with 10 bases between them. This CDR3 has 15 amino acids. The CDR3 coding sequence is TGTGCCAGCAGCTTAGGCGGGCCTAGCTCCTACGAGCAGTACTTC. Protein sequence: CASSLGGPSSYEQYF.

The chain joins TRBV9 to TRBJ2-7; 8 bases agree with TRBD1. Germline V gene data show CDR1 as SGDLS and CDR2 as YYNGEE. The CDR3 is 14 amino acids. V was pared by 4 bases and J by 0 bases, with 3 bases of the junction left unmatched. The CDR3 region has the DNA TGTGCCAGCAGCCTAACAGGGGGCTCCTACGAGCAGTACTTC. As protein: CASSLTGGSYEQYF. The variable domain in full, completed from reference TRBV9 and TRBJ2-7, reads DSGVTQTPKHLITATGQRVTLRCSPRSGDLSVYWYQQSLDQGLQFLIQYYNGEERAKGNILERFSAQQFPDLHSELNLSSLELGDSALYFCASSLTGGSYEQYFGPGTRLTVT.

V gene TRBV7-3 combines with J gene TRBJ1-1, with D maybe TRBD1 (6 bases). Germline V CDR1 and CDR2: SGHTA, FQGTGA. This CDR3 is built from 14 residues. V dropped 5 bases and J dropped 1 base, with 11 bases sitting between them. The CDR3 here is CASSPQGTNTEAFF. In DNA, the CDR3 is TGTGCCAGCAGCCCACAGGGAACGAACACTGAAGCTTTCTTT.

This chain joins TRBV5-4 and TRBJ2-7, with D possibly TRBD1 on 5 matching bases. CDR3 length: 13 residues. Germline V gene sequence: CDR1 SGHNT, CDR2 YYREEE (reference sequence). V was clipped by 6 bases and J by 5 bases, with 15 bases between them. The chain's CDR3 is CASTPDRRDEQYF. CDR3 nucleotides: TGTGCCAGCACACCAGATCGCAGGGACGAGCAGTACTTC.

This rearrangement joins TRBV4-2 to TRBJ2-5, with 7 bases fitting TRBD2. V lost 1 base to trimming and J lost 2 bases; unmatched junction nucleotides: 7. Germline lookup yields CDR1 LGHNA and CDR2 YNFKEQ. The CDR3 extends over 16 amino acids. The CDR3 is CASSQVSGVRQETQYF. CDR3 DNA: TGTGCCAGCAGCCAAGTAAGCGGGGTCCGTCAAGAGACCCAGTACTTC.

CDR3 protein: CSVGGVGQETQYF. The DNA of the CDR3 is TGCAGCGTTGGGGGGGTCGGCCAAGAGACCCAGTACTTC. The V call is TRBV29-1, the J call TRBJ2-5; D might be TRBD2 (6 bases). Germline values: CDR1 SQVTM, CDR2 ANQGSEA. The CDR3 extends over 13 amino acids. With 4 bases removed from V and 1 base from J, the gap between germline ends came to 10 bases.

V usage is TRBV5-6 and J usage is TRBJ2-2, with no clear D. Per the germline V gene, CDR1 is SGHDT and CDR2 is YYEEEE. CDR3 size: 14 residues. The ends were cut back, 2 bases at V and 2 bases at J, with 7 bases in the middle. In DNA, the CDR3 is TGTGCCAGCAGCTTTCTCAGAAACACCGGGGAGCTGTTTTTT. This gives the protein CASSFLRNTGELFF.

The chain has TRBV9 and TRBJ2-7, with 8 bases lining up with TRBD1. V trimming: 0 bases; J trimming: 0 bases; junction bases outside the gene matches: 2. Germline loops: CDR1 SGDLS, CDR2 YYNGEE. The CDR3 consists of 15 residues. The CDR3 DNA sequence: TGTGCCAGCAGCGTAGAGGGGACAGGCTCCTACGAGCAGTACTTC. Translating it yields CASSVEGTGSYEQYF.

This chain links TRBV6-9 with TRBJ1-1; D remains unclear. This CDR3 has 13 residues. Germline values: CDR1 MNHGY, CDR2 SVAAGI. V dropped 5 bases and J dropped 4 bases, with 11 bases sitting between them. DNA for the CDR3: TGTGCCAGCAGTCAGGACGGGGTCACTGAAGCTTTCTTT. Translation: CASSQDGVTEAFF.

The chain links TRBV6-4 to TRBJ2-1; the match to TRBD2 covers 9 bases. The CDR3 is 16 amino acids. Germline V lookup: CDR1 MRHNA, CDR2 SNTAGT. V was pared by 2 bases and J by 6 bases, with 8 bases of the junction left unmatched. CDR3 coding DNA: TGTGCCAGCAGTGACCTAGCGGGGTCCGGCTTCAATGAGCAGTTCTTC. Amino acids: CASSDLAGSGFNEQFF.

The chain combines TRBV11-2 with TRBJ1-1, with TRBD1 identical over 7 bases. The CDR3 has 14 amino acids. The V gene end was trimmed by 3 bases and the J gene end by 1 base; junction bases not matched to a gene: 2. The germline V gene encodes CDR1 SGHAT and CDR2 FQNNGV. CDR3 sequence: CASSLGTANTEAFF. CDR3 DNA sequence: TGTGCCAGCAGCTTGGGGACAGCGAACACTGAAGCTTTCTTT.

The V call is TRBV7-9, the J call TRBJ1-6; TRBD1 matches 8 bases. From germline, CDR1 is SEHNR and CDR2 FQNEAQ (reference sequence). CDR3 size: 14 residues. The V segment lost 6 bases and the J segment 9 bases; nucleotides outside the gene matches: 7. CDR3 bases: TGTGCCAGCAGACACGACAGGGGTGGTTCACCCCTCCACTTT. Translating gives CASRHDRGGSPLHF.

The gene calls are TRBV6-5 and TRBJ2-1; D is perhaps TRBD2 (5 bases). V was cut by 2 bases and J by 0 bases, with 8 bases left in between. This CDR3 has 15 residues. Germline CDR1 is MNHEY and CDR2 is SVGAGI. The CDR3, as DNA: TGTGCCAGCAGTTACAGTGGGAGCTCCTACAATGAGCAGTTCTTC. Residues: CASSYSGSSYNEQFF.

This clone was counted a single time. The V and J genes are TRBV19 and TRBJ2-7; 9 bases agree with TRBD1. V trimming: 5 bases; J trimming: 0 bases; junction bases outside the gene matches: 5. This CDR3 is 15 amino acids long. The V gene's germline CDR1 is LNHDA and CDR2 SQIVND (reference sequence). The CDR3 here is CASSGGQGISYEQYF. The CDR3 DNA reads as TGTGCCAGTAGTGGAGGACAGGGGATCTCCTACGAGCAGTACTTC.